A single count supports the clone carrying this T cell receptor (beta chain). Donors in Cohort 3 who had recovered were those with two negative PCRs, healthcare professional clearance, or resolution of their symptoms. Trimming cost V 5 bases and J 5 bases, with 12 bases left between them. CDR3 size: 13 residues. The germline V gene encodes CDR1 MGHRA and CDR2 YSYEKL. This sample was included in a study of blood T cell repertoires in COVID-19. Sequenced by immunoSEQ multiplex PCR; TCRdb stores in-frame clones only, minus some. Among approximately 200,000 clones listed, 84% were seen once. The receptor comes from a middle-aged man who had recovered from COVID-19. What was sequenced was PBMCs or T cells enriched from blood (not recorded which). V is TRBV4-1 and J is TRBJ2-5; D not resolved. The CDR3 DNA reads as TGCGCCAGCAGCGCGAGCCTCGGGGAGACCCAGTACTTC. This translates into CASSASLGETQYF.